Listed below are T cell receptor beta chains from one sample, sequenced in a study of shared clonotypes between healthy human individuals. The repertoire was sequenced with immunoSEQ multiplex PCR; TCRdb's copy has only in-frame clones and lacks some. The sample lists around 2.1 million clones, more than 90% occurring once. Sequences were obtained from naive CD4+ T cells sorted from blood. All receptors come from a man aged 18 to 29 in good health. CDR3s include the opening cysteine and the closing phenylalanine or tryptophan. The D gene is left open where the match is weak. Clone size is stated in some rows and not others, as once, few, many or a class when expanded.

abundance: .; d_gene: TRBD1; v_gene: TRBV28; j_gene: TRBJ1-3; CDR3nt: TGTGCCAGCAGTTCAGTACAGGGGAGGTATACAGTCGGATTTGGAAACACCATATATTTT; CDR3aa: CASSSVQGRYTVGFGNTIYF
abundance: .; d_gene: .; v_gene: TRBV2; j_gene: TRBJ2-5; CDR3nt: TGTGCCAGCAGTGAATTGAGAGGGGGGGAGACCCAGTACTTC; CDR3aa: CASSELRGGETQYF
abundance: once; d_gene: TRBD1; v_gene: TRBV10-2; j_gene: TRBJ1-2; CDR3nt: TGCGCCAGCTCAGGACAGGGGGCAAGAAGCTACACCTTC; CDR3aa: CASSGQGARSYTF
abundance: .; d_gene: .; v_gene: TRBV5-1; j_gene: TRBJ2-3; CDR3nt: TGCGCCAGCGGGCAGAGAGGGTTCCGAGAAGATACGCAGTATTTT; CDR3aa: CASGQRGFREDTQYF
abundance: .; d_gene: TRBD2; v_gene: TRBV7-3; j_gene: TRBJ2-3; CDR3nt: TGTGCCAGCAGCGCTACTAGCGGGGCTCCAAATACGCAGTATTTT; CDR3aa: CASSATSGAPNTQYF
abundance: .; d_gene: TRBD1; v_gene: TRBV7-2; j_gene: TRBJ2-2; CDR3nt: TGTGCCAGCAGCTCACGACAGGGGGCAACCGGGGAGCTGTTTTTT; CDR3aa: CASSSRQGATGELFF
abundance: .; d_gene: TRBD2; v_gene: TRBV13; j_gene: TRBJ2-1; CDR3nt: TGTGCCAGCAGCTTTAGCGGGAGGGCCGGAAATGAGCAGTTCTTC; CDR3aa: CASSFSGRAGNEQFF
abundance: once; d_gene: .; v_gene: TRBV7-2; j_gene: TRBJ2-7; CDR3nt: TGTGCCAGCAGCTCCCGGGACTCATCCTACGAGCAGTACTTC; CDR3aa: CASSSRDSSYEQYF
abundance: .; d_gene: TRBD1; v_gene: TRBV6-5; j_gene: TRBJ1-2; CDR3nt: TGTGCCAGCAGTTACTCCGGGACAGCCAACTATGGCTACACCTTC; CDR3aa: CASSYSGTANYGYTF
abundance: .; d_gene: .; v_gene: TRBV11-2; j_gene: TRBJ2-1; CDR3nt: TGTGCCAGCAGCTTAAACCGGAATGAGCAGTTCTTC; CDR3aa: CASSLNRNEQFF
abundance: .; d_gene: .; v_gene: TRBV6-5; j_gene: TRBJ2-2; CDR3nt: TGTGCCAGCAGTTACGGGGCGGGTCAGAACACCGGGGAGCTGTTTTTT; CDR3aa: CASSYGAGQNTGELFF
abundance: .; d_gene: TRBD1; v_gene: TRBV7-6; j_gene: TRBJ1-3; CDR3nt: TGTGCCAGCAGCTTGGACAGGGTCCCTGGAAACACCATATATTTT; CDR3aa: CASSLDRVPGNTIYF
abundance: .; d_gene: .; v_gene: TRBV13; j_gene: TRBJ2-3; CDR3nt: TGTGCCAGCACAGCCCGGGGCACAGATACGCAGTATTTT; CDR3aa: CASTARGTDTQYF
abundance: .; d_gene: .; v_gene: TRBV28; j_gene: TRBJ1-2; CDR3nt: TGTGCCAGCAGTCCCCCCCGGGGGAGGGGAGCTACTAACTATGGCTACACCTTC; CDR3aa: CASSPPRGRGATNYGYTF
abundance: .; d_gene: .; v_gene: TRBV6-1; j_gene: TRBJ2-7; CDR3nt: TGTGCCAGCAGTGAAAGCGGTGCGCCCGAGCAGTACTTC; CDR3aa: CASSESGAPEQYF
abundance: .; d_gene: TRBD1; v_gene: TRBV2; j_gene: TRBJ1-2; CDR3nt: TGTGCCAGCAGTGAGCCGGGACAGATCTATGGCTACACCTTC; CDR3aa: CASSEPGQIYGYTF
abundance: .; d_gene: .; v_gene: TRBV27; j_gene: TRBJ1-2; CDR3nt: TGTGCCAGCAGTTTCCAGAATAACTATGGCTACACCTTC; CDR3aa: CASSFQNNYGYTF
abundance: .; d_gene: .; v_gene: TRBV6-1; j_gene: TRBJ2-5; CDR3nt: TGTGCCAGCATCGAGCTTCAGGGGCCTCAAGAGACCCAGTACTTC; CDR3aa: CASIELQGPQETQYF
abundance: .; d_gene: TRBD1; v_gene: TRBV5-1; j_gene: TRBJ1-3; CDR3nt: TGCGCCAGCAGAAATACAGGGGGCGGAAACACCATATATTTT; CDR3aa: CASRNTGGGNTIYF
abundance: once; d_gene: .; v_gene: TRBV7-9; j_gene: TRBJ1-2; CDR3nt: TGTGCCAGCAGCGCCATACAGGGAAGCGGCTACACCTTC; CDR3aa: CASSAIQGSGYTF
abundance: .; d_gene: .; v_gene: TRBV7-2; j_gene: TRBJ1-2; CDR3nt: TGTGCCAGCAGCCCCAATGACCATGGCTACACCTTC; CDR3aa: CASSPNDHGYTF
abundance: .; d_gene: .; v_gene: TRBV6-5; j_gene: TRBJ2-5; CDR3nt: TGTGCCAGCAGTAAGACAGAAAGGCGAGAGACCCAGTACTTC; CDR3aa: CASSKTERRETQYF
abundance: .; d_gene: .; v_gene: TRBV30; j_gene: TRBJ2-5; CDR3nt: TGTGCCTGGAGTGTATCGCTGGAAGAGACCCAGTACTTC; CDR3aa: CAWSVSLEETQYF
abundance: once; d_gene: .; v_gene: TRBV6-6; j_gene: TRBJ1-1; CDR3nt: TGTGCCAGCAGCCCGCGACCGGTGAACACTGAAGCTTTCTTT; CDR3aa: CASSPRPVNTEAFF
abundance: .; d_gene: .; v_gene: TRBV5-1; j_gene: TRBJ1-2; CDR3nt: TGCGCCAGCAGCACGGACGGAAACTATGGCTACACCTTC; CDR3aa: CASSTDGNYGYTF
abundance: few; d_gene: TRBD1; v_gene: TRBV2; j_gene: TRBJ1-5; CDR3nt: TGTGCCAGCAGCAGGGGGCATCAGCCCCAGCATTTT; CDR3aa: CASSRGHQPQHF
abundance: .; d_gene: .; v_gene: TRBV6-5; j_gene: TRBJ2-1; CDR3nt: TGTGCCAGCAGTCAGAAGCCGGGTGAGCAGTTCTTC; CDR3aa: CASSQKPGEQFF
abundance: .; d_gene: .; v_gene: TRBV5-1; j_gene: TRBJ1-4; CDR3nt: TGCGCCAGCAGCTTGCAATCGGGCACTAATGAAAAACTGTTTTTT; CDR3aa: CASSLQSGTNEKLFF
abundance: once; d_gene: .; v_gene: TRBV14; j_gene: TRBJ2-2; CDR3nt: TGTGCCAGCAAGGAGGGGCCCAACACCGGGGAGCTGTTTTTT; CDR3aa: CASKEGPNTGELFF
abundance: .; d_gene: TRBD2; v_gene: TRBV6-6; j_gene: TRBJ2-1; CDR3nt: TGTGCCAGCAGAATGCTAGCGGGAGGGGAAAATGAGCAGTTCTTC; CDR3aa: CASRMLAGGENEQFF
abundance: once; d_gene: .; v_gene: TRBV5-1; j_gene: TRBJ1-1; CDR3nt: TGCGCCAGCAGCTTGGGTTCCACAGGGAACACTGAAGCTTTCTTT; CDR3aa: CASSLGSTGNTEAFF
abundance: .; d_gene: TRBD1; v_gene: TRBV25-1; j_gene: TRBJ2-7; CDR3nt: TGTGCCAGCAGTTACGGACAGGGAGCCTCCTACGAGCAGTACTTC; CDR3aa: CASSYGQGASYEQYF
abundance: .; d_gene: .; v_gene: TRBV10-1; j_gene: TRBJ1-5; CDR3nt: TGCGCCAGCAGCGGGGGCAACAATCAGCCCCAGCATTTT; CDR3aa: CASSGGNNQPQHF
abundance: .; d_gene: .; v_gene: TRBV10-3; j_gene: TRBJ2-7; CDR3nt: TGTGCCATCAGTGATTCCCCCTACGAGCAGTACTTC; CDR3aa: CAISDSPYEQYF
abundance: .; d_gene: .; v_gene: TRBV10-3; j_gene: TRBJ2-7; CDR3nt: TGTGCCATCAGTGATAATCCGGGACTCGGGAACGAGCAGTACTTC; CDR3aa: CAISDNPGLGNEQYF
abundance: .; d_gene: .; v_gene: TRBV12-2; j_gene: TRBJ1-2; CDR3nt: TGTGCAAGGCCTCCAGGCGAAAACTATGGCTACACCTTC; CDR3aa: CARPPGENYGYTF
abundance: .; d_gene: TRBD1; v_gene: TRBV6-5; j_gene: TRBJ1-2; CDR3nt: TGTGCCAGCAGTTACAAGGGACAGCCTTATGGCTACACCTTC; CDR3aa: CASSYKGQPYGYTF
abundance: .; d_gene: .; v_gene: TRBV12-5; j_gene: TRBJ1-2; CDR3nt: TGTGCTAGCAAGACACGCGCTAACTATGGCTACACCTTC; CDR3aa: CASKTRANYGYTF
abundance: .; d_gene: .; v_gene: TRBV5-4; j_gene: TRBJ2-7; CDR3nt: TGTGCCAGCAGCCGAGGGACTGTTAGCCCGCTTGAGCAGTACTTC; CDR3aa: CASSRGTVSPLEQYF
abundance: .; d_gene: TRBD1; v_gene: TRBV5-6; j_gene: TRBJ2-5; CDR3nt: TGTGCCAGCAGCGCCGGACAGGCGGCCTTTGAGACCCAGTACTTC; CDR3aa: CASSAGQAAFETQYF